This TCR beta chain appears in the sequencing data of a study of T cell responses to AZD1222 COVID-19 vaccine. Study-wide results and limits: Spike-specific TCR breadth and depth both grew after two AZD1222 doses. Clonal diversity was possibly underestimated, and white British individuals and females predominated among donors. Regions 160-218 and 743-854 dominated among vaccine-associated CD4 TCRs spanning spike. Researchers took repertoire samples only after the peak T cell response had come.

Sequencing used immunoSEQ multiplex PCR; TCRdb keeps in-frame clones, though not all of them. The sample has about 120,000 clones; 87% are singletons. For this clone: Its antigen remains unknown.

Germline V gene data show CDR1 as MDHEN and CDR2 as SYDVKM. This CDR3 spans 12 amino acids. Trimming pared 6 bases from V and 6 bases from J, leaving 9 bases between. Sequencing used peripheral blood, obtained on day 0 of AZD1222 vaccination. The receptor comes from an adult in good health. The J gene is TRBJ1-5, the V gene TRBV28; D is uncertain. Here the CDR3 DNA reads TGTGCCAGCAGAGCCGCGGGTCAGCCCCAGCATTTT. Its translation: CASRAAGQPQHF.